This T cell receptor (beta chain) was observed in a study of blood T cells in healthy people across ages. General study findings and limits: Long-lived donors had more naive CD4+ cells and higher diversity than aged donors.

Germline assignment: CDR1 SGHTS and CDR2 YDEGEE. After removal of 4 bases from V and 4 bases from J, the junction contained 2 bases not matched to a gene. The CDR3 sequence is 14 residues long. Donors ranged from 6 to 90 years old and were healthy Caucasians in Russia. This clonotype has just a few counts. The target antigen is unknown. Using a J-beta primer mix together with a sample-barcoded 5' primer, a second PCR was run for roughly 6 to 12 cycles. Through a template-switch adaptor with 12 random nucleotides, each cDNA molecule received a tag. Each CDR3 protein is one row after TCRdb ran MiXCR on the 5' RACE reads. The table records fewer than 600,000 distinct CDR3 sequences, about 26% of them present only once. These data also featured in a second study, about T cells of mothers and their children. That investigation notes: Thymic selection molds TCR recombination output in much the same way for related pairs as for unrelated pairs.

The chain couples TRBV5-8 to TRBJ2-5; 12 nucleotides agree with TRBD1. The source of this sequence is a boy between 2 and 15 years old in good health. The sequenced sample was blood. CDR3 amino acids: CASSRDRGRETQYF. The CDR3 DNA sequence: TGTGCCAGCAGCCGGGACAGGGGGCGAGAGACCCAGTACTTC.